The 19 T cell receptor beta chains below all came from one sample that was sequenced in a study of blood T cell repertoires in COVID-19. Assay: immunoSEQ multiplex PCR; the TCRdb copy retains only in-frame clones and omits some. The sample has 200,000 to 250,000 clones, approximately 89% seen once; the top ten hold around 4.8%. Source material: peripheral blood. Every receptor here comes from a woman between 35 and 50 years old with acute or convalescent COVID-19.

This clone was observed a few times. The CDR3 is CASSLESGRGGYTF. The CDR3 DNA sequence: TGTGCCAGCAGCTTAGAATCAGGAAGGGGAGGCTACACCTTC. The chain combines TRBV11-2 with TRBJ1-2; the D gene is possibly TRBD1 (5 bases). This CDR3 comprises 14 residues. Germline V CDR1 and CDR2: SGHAT, FQNNGV. Trimming took 0 bases from V and 8 from J, leaving 13 bases between them.

This clone has just one count. The genes are TRBV18 and TRBJ2-1; perhaps TRBD1 as D (6 bases). The germline V and J ends were trimmed by 3 bases and 8 bases, with 14 bases remaining between them. CDR1 and CDR2 (germline): KGHSH, LQKENI. The CDR3 length is 14 residues. This CDR3 reads CASSPDRPYHEQFF. CDR3 sequence (DNA): TGTGCCAGCTCACCCGACAGGCCCTATCATGAGCAGTTCTTC.

The chain couples TRBV19 to TRBJ1-2; no clear D gene. Germline values: CDR1 LNHDA, CDR2 SQIVND (reference sequence). V was trimmed by 3 bases and J by 5 bases, leaving 13 bases between them. CDR3 length: 14 residues. The CDR3 DNA reads TGTGCCAGTAGTATGGAACAGCCTGTATATGGCTACACCTTC. This sequence encodes CASSMEQPVYGYTF.

The rearrangement links TRBV19 to TRBJ2-5; no clear D gene. Germline lookup yields CDR1 LNHDA and CDR2 SQIVND (reference sequence). CDR3 length: 13 amino acids. V gave up 1 base and J gave up 5 bases, with 8 bases separating them. In nucleotides, the CDR3 is TGTGCCAGTAGTATAGGTCCGAGGGAGACCCAGTACTTC. Protein sequence: CASSIGPRETQYF.

In DNA form, the CDR3 reads TGTGCCAGTACCCCACCCTACGGGTATGGCTACACCTTC. This sequence encodes CASTPPYGYGYTF. The rearrangement links TRBV19 to TRBJ1-2, with D unclear. V was cut by 7 bases and J by 5 bases, with 14 bases left in between. This CDR3 has 13 residues. CDR1 and CDR2 from the germline V gene are LNHDA and SQIVND (reference sequence). The variable domain in full, completed from reference TRBV19 and TRBJ1-2, reads DGGITQSPKYLFRKEGQNVTLSCEQNLNHDAMYWYRQDPGQGLRLIYYSQIVNDFQKGDIAEGYSVSREKKESFPLTVTSAQKNPTAFYLCASTPPYGYGYTFGSGTRLTVV.

This clone was detected many times. The J gene is TRBJ1-2, the V gene TRBV9; 7 bases fit TRBD1. Germline V CDR1 and CDR2: SGDLS, YYNGEE. The CDR3 has 17 amino acids. Germline trimming cut 2 bases from V and 2 bases from J; bases unmatched to any gene: 12. The CDR3 spells CASSVLSGTDVNYGYTF. The CDR3 coding sequence is TGTGCCAGCAGCGTCCTGTCCGGGACAGACGTCAACTATGGCTACACCTTC. Filled out from reference TRBV9 and TRBJ1-2, the complete variable domain reads DSGVTQTPKHLITATGQRVTLRCSPRSGDLSVYWYQQSLDQGLQFLIQYYNGEERAKGNILERFSAQQFPDLHSELNLSSLELGDSALYFCASSVLSGTDVNYGYTFGSGTRLTVV.

V is TRBV5-1 and J is TRBJ2-5; 11 bases are a match to TRBD2. The V gene end was trimmed by 5 bases and the J gene end by 5 bases; junction bases not matched to a gene: 23. Germline V CDR1 and CDR2: SGHRS, YFSETQ. The CDR3 covers 20 residues. CDR3 bases: TGCGCCAGCAGAGCGACTCTAGCGGGGGGCGCACTCCAGACCGGGGAGACCCAGTACTTC. This translates into CASRATLAGGALQTGETQYF.

V and J are TRBV14 and TRBJ2-1; D is possibly TRBD2 (5 bases). The ends were cut back, 1 base at V and 4 bases at J, with 11 bases in the middle. This CDR3 spans 15 amino acids. Per the germline V gene, CDR1 is SGHDN and CDR2 is FVKESK. CDR3 DNA sequence: TGTGCCAGCAGCCAAGCGGTAGCGCCTTACAATGAGCAGTTCTTC. Translating gives CASSQAVAPYNEQFF.

The V call is TRBV19, the J call TRBJ1-2; D is uncertain. Germline V gene sequence: CDR1 LNHDA, CDR2 SQIVND (reference sequence). This CDR3 region has 18 residues. The V and J ends lost 5 bases and 3 bases respectively, with 25 bases between them. The CDR3 bases are TGTGCCAGTAGTGACGCCGGGGTTCCGGAGGCCCTCTACTATGGCTACACCTTC. Its translation: CASSDAGVPEALYYGYTF.

The chain has TRBV2 and TRBJ2-7; 7 bases are a match to TRBD1. The CDR3 sequence is 15 residues long. V lost 4 bases and J lost 0; bases outside the gene matches: 6. Germline V lookup: CDR1 SNHLY, CDR2 FYNNEI. The CDR3 DNA reads TGTGCCAGCAGTGTGGGACAGCTGTCCTCCTACGAGCAGTACGTC. It specifies CASSVGQLSSYEQYV.

The chain couples TRBV9 to TRBJ1-5, with a weak D call TRBD1 (5 bases). Between the trimmed V and J ends, which lost 0 bases and 1 base, there was a span of 5 bases. The V gene's germline CDR1 is SGDLS and CDR2 YYNGEE. The CDR3 is 14 residues long. CDR3 region: CASSVGGSNQPQHF. Here the CDR3 DNA reads TGTGCCAGCAGCGTAGGGGGCAGCAATCAGCCCCAGCATTTT.

There are a few counts of this clone. CDR3 sequence: CASSPDRGGGELFF. DNA for the CDR3: TGTGCCAGCAGCCCTGACAGGGGGGGAGGGGAGCTGTTTTTT. The chain employs TRBV7-2 and TRBJ2-2; 9 nucleotides match TRBD1. This CDR3 has 14 amino acids. The trim removed 5 bases at V and 8 bases at J, leaving 6 bases unmatched. The germline gives CDR1 SGHTA, CDR2 FQGNSA.

The V call is TRBV7-2, the J call TRBJ2-1; TRBD1 matches 9 bases. CDR1 and CDR2 (germline): SGHTA, FQGNSA. The J segment lost 9 bases and the V segment lost 0 bases, leaving 6 bases of the junction unmatched. The CDR3 covers 15 residues. Written as DNA, the CDR3 is TGTGCCAGCAGCTTAGCGGGAACAGGGGGCGGTGAGCAGTTCTTC. This codes for CASSLAGTGGGEQFF. Using reference TRBV7-2 and TRBJ2-1 for the parts outside the CDR3, the full variable domain is GAGVSQSPSNKVTEKGKDVELRCDPISGHTALYWYRQSLGQGLEFLIYFQGNSAPDKSGLPSDRFSAERTGGSVSTLTIQRTQQEDSAVYLCASSLAGTGGGEQFFGPGTRLTVL.

V is TRBV6-2 or TRBV6-3 and J is TRBJ1-1; TRBD1 aligns across 8 bases. The junction had 11 bases not matched to a gene; V was cut back by 5 bases and J by 6 bases. This CDR3 has 15 amino acids. Germline V CDR1 and CDR2: MNHEY, SVGEGT. The CDR3 protein is CASSQGRGLGAEAFF. CDR3 in DNA: TGTGCCAGCAGTCAAGGCAGGGGGCTTGGGGCTGAAGCTTTCTTT.

The chain uses TRBV5-6 and TRBJ2-1, with no clear D. The CDR3 is made up of 18 amino acids. Germline CDR1 reads SGHDT; CDR2 reads YYEEEE. Trimming took off 0 bases at V and 8 bases at J, with 24 bases between the two ends. As DNA, the CDR3 is TGTGCCAGCAGCTTGGATGGGCTCCGAAGGCTCGCGTCTTATGAGCAGTTCTTC. It codes for CASSLDGLRRLASYEQFF.

The chain employs TRBV30 and TRBJ2-2, with 8 bases fitting TRBD2. The CDR3 spans 15 residues. Germline V gene sequence: CDR1 GTSNPN, CDR2 SVGIG (reference sequence). The J segment lost 6 bases and the V segment lost 3 bases, leaving 9 bases of the junction unmatched. CDR3 sequence reads: CAWRVYGGAAGELFF. Written as DNA, the CDR3 is TGTGCCTGGAGGGTTTACGGGGGGGCGGCCGGGGAGCTGTTTTTT.

The chain has TRBV4-1 and TRBJ2-5, with TRBD2 matching 13 bases. The CDR3 runs 20 residues. V gave up 0 bases and J gave up 4 bases; unmatched junction bases: 14. The germline V gene encodes CDR1 MGHRA and CDR2 YSYEKL. The CDR3 DNA reads TGCGCCAGCAGCCAAGATCCCCGGAGGACTAGCGGGGGTCCGTCAGAGACCCAGTACTTC. Translating gives CASSQDPRRTSGGPSETQYF.

The rearrangement links TRBV6-6 to TRBJ1-2, with no clear D. V was pared by 6 bases and J by 0 bases, with 11 bases between. The CDR3 has 14 amino acids. CDR1 MNHNY and CDR2 SVGAGI come from the germline V gene (reference sequence). The DNA of the CDR3 is TGTGCCAGCAGCACCGCGGAGTCTAACTATGGCTACACCTTC. As protein: CASSTAESNYGYTF.

The rearrangement joins TRBV5-1 to TRBJ2-5; perhaps TRBD1 as D (8 bases). The germline CDR1 and CDR2 sequences are SGHRS and YFSETQ. Trimming pared 4 bases from V and 4 bases from J, leaving 23 bases between. The CDR3 runs to 17 residues. The CDR3 sequence is CASSVPFTGGGLETQYF. The DNA for the CDR3 is TGCGCCAGCAGCGTACCCTTCACAGGGGGGGGTTTAGAGACCCAGTACTTC.